Included here is one T cell receptor beta chain sequence, with context. Its matching antigen is unknown. Before any sequencing was done, the ViraFEST assay used viral peptide pools to expand antigen-specific CD4+ T cells. The culture ran for roughly ten days, and then CD4+ T cells were isolated. In the vaccine recipients, nucleocapsid antibodies were negative and there was no prior SARS-CoV-2 infection. Around 2 million PBMC per well were cultured with approximately 10 IU/ml IL-2 and roughly 9.9 ug/ml peptides. Half the medium was replaced with IL-2 medium on days 3 and 7. The sample comes from a study of vaccination effects on CD4 cells after COVID-19. With 0 bases clipped from V and 3 bases from J, the junction kept 3 bases outside the gene matches. The CDR3 spans 17 residues. The germline gives CDR1 LNHNV, CDR2 YYDKDF (reference sequence). Study-wide results and caveats: By a late point after vaccination, infection- and vaccine-induced clones had shrunk markedly through clonal contraction.

Profiling relied on immunoSEQ multiplex PCR, and the TCRdb table lists in-frame clones only, not all of them. The sample has around 54,000 clones; around 80% are singletons. This clonotype originated in a human donor who received a COVID-19 vaccine. The sample was CD4+ T cells from PBMCs cultured with HCoV-229E spike peptides, taken before COVID-19 vaccination. This chain connects TRBV15 to TRBJ2-5; 14 bases align to TRBD2. Here the CDR3 DNA reads TGTGCCACCAGCAGAGATAGGGGACTAGCGGGGGAAGAGACCCAGTACTTC. The encoded protein is CATSRDRGLAGEETQYF.